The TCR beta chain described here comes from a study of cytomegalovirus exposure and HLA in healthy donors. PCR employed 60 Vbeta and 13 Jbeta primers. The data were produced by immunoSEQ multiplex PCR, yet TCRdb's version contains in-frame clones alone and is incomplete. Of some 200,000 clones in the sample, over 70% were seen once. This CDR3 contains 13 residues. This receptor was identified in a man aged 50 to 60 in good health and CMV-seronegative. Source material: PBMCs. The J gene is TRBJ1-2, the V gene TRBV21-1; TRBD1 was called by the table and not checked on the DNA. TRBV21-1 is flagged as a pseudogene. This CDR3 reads CASSNRGPHGYTF. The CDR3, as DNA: TGTGCCAGCAGCAACAGGGGGCCTCATGGCTACACCTTC.